These 18 T cell receptor beta chains were all obtained from the same sample, sequenced in a study of neoadjuvant anti-PD-1 for oral cavity cancer (dated by TCRdb to about 2021). Libraries came from the immunoSEQ multiplex PCR assay. Not all clones reach the TCRdb copy of this immuneACCESS table, which keeps in-frame sequences only. Checked studies attribute under half of the gap to unresolved V genes and leave the rest unexplained. This sample gives about 72,000 clones in total; 80% to 90% of them show up just once. The ten largest account for roughly 3.4% of the sample. In light of the paper, this sample's time point label describes: before neoadjuvant nivolumab. Material: PBMCs, obtained before nivolumab (anti-PD-1) treatment. The receptors shown here come from a person aged 35-79 years with oral cavity squamous cell carcinoma.

This chain links TRBV5-1 with TRBJ2-7, with D possibly being TRBD2 (6 bases). The germline V and J ends were trimmed by 0 bases and 1 base, with 11 bases remaining between them. Germline V gene data show CDR1 as SGHRS and CDR2 as YFSETQ. This CDR3 spans 15 amino acids. The CDR3 nucleotides read TGCGCCAGCAGCTTGGTGGGTAGCGGATCCTACGAGCAGTACTTC. It encodes CASSLVGSGSYEQYF.

V gene TRBV29-1 combines with J gene TRBJ2-7; TRBD2 matches at 7 bases. Germline V gives CDR1 SQVTM, CDR2 ANQGSEA. The CDR3 consists of 14 residues. Trimming cost V 5 bases and J 7 bases; bases outside gene matches: 14. The CDR3 loop is CSVLYLAGDAEQYF. Written as DNA, the CDR3 is TGCAGCGTTCTATACCTCGCGGGAGATGCTGAGCAGTACTTC.

V gene TRBV7-2 combines with J gene TRBJ2-4; TRBD2 matches at 12 bases. The V gene end was trimmed by 3 bases and the J gene end by 5 bases; junction bases not matched to a gene: 8. This CDR3 contains 17 residues. Germline V gives CDR1 SGHTA, CDR2 FQGNSA. CDR3 coding DNA: TGTGCCAGCAGCTTGGCTAGCGGGAGGGCCAGGGAAAACATTCAGTACTTC. Residues: CASSLASGRARENIQYF.

The J gene is TRBJ2-7, the V gene TRBV7-6, with 10 positions matching TRBD1. J gave up 2 bases and V 3 bases, and 1 base lay outside the gene matches. Per germline, CDR1 SGHVS and CDR2 FNYEAQ. This CDR3 spans 14 amino acids. The CDR3 nucleotides read TGTGCCAGCAGCTTCGGGACAGGGGCCTACGAGCAGTACTTC. It codes for CASSFGTGAYEQYF.

The DNA of the CDR3 is TGCGCCAGCAGCTACGCAGATCCCTACGAGCAGTACTTC. Its protein product is CASSYADPYEQYF. The rearrangement links TRBV5-1 to TRBJ2-7; D is uncertain. V gave up 3 bases and J gave up 2 bases, with 9 bases separating them. The CDR3 loop spans 13 amino acids. The germline V gene encodes CDR1 SGHRS and CDR2 YFSETQ.

The J gene is TRBJ2-5, the V gene TRBV11-3, with TRBD1 identical over 10 bases. The CDR3 is 16 residues long. V trimming: 4 bases; J trimming: 7 bases; junction bases outside the gene matches: 12. Germline CDR1 and CDR2: SGHNT and YENEEA. The CDR3 sequence: CASSSSRDRGPGTQYF. The CDR3 DNA follows: TGTGCCAGCAGCTCGAGCCGGGACAGGGGTCCGGGGACCCAGTACTTC.

The chain employs TRBV19 and TRBJ1-5; D gene uncertain. Germline V gene sequence: CDR1 LNHDA, CDR2 SQIVND (reference sequence). V was pared by 4 bases and J by 5 bases, with 9 bases between. The CDR3 runs to 13 residues. The CDR3 nucleotides read TGTGCCAGTAGTAGGGAGCGAGATCAGCCCCAGCATTTT. Amino acid sequence: CASSRERDQPQHF.

This clone was counted once. This rearrangement joins TRBV28 to TRBJ2-7; D is perhaps TRBD2 (5 bases). With 5 bases removed from V and 6 bases from J, the gap between germline ends came to 14 bases. Looked up from germline, CDR1 is MDHEN and CDR2 is SYDVKM. The CDR3 has 13 amino acids. Written as DNA, the CDR3 is TGTGCCAGCAGTCCCGGACTCTTCCGCGAGCAGTACTTC. This gives the protein CASSPGLFREQYF.

This clone was detected a few times. As DNA, the CDR3 is TGTGCCACCAGCAGAGATATAACCAGACGAGGGAATTCACCCCTCCACTTT. It codes for CATSRDITRRGNSPLHF. The V and J genes are TRBV15 and TRBJ1-6; D remains ambiguous. This CDR3 comprises 17 residues. The ends were cut back, 0 bases at V and 7 bases at J, with 16 bases in the middle. CDR1 and CDR2 (germline): LNHNV, YYDKDF (reference sequence).

This clone was observed a single time. The genes are TRBV2 and TRBJ2-2; unclear D gene. This CDR3 is 11 amino acids long. V dropped 6 bases and J dropped 5 bases, with 4 bases sitting between them. Germline-derived CDR1 and CDR2 are SNHLY and FYNNEI. The CDR3 protein is CASRRTGELFF. The CDR3, as DNA: TGTGCCAGCAGAAGAACCGGGGAGCTGTTTTTT.

V and J are TRBV7-2 and TRBJ2-7; D not resolved. The CDR3 contains 12 residues. Germline V gives CDR1 SGHTA, CDR2 FQGNSA. The V end lost 0 bases, the J end lost 6 bases, and 6 bases lay between the germline ends. In nucleotides, the CDR3 is TGTGCCAGCAGCTTAGCGACGCCCGAGCAGTACTTC. It encodes CASSLATPEQYF.

This clone rates as medium-sized (0.01 to 0.1%). This chain uses TRBV11-2 with TRBJ1-2; D might be TRBD1 (5 bases). The CDR3 is made up of 15 amino acids. V was clipped by 5 bases and J by 3 bases, with 16 bases between them. Looked up from germline, CDR1 is SGHAT and CDR2 is FQNNGV. Here the CDR3 DNA reads TGTGCCAGCAGCCGAAGCGGGGGACGGGACTATGGCTACACCTTC. It codes for CASSRSGGRDYGYTF.

V is TRBV7-3 and J is TRBJ2-6; 7 bases are shared with TRBD1. The CDR3 is 15 amino acids. CDR1 and CDR2 from the germline V gene are SGHTA and FQGTGA. Trimming took 5 bases from V and 2 from J; bases not matched to a gene: 3. Here the CDR3 DNA reads TGTGCCAGCAGCCAAACAGGGGCTGGGGCCAACGTCCTGACTTTC. Its protein is CASSQTGAGANVLTF.

J is TRBJ2-5 and V is TRBV11-2; D is unclear. Germline-derived CDR1 and CDR2 are SGHAT and FQNNGV. Trimming took off 5 bases at V and 4 bases at J, with 11 bases between the two ends. This CDR3 is 13 amino acids long. The CDR3 loop reads CASSHFVRETQYF. CDR3 coding DNA: TGTGCCAGCAGCCACTTCGTTCGAGAGACCCAGTACTTC.

This clone has only a few counts. Other DNA sequences of this sample code for an identical CDR3. V is TRBV7-9 and J is TRBJ2-2; D unclear. The V and J ends lost 2 bases and 1 base respectively, with 8 bases between them. Germline loops: CDR1 SEHNR, CDR2 FQNEAQ (reference sequence). The CDR3 has 15 amino acids. CDR3 loop: CASSLKYLNTGELFF. The CDR3 DNA is TGTGCCAGCAGCTTAAAATACCTGAACACCGGGGAGCTGTTTTTT.

There are a few counts of this clone. Other DNA sequences in this sample translate to the same CDR3. CDR3 amino acids: CASSPGGVGNTIYF. The DNA of the CDR3 is TGTGCCAGCAGTCCCGGAGGGGTAGGAAACACCATATATTTT. The V gene is TRBV5-4, the J gene TRBJ1-3; tentatively, D is TRBD1 (5 bases). The germline gives CDR1 SGHNT, CDR2 YYREEE (reference sequence). CDR3 size: 14 residues. V was cut by 5 bases and J by 4 bases, with 13 bases left in between.

The chain has TRBV6-5 and TRBJ1-5, with 7 bases aligning to TRBD1. The CDR3 spans 13 residues. The germline gives CDR1 MNHEY, CDR2 SVGAGI. With 6 bases clipped from V and 7 bases from J, the junction kept 6 bases outside the gene matches. The CDR3 sequence: CASSTDRAQPQHF. In DNA, the CDR3 is TGTGCCAGCAGCACTGACAGGGCGCAGCCCCAGCATTTT.

This chain uses TRBV5-1 with TRBJ1-2; 7 nucleotides align to TRBD1. Germline CDR1 is SGHRS and CDR2 is YFSETQ. After removal of 0 bases from V and 6 bases from J, the junction contained 5 bases not matched to a gene. CDR3 length: 14 amino acids. The CDR3 DNA follows: TGCGCCAGCAGCTTGGGTGGACAGGCCCATGGCTACACCTTC. Protein product: CASSLGGQAHGYTF.